This TCR beta chain was documented in a study of blood T cell repertoires in COVID-19 (dated by TCRdb to the early 2020s). For context, the study as a whole: Samples covering the acute and convalescent phases of COVID-19 were provided by collaborators in the United States, Italy and Spain. The material from the prospective study consisted of cDNA or gDNA derived from T cells, B-cell-depleted T cells, or PBMCs. The dataset comprised deeply sampled blood TCRbeta repertoires from subjects exposed to, actively infected with, or recovered from COVID-19. A freely available public database, intended as a resource for researchers studying the immune response to SARS-CoV-2, is where the repertoires were released. Samples came from the ongoing ImmuneRACE study (first 160 participants) plus 1,254 subjects from 6 global collaborators. A de-identified subject ID, COVID-19 status, age in years and sex were almost always included in the sample metadata. Where HLA class I and class II types were available, the types were taken from metadata supplied by the sample provider, not from assay-based typing.

The immunoSEQ Assay, a bias-controlled multiplex PCR, was used to amplify TCRbeta CDR3 regions from genomic DNA. The original pipeline was this. The number of nucleated cells in each sample was estimated from the amplification of reference gene primers within the assay. To quantify the absolute abundance of each unique TCRbeta CDR3 rearrangement, sequence reads were collapsed and filtered. For each sample, productive Simpson clonality was calculated by taking the square root of Simpson's diversity index across productive rearrangements. TCRdb limited this immuneACCESS table to in-frame rearrangements with V and J called. A share of clones is missing; checked studies link under half to unresolved V genes, and the rest is unexplained. V and J calls and clone size are copied from that table; D and trimming were computed from the DNA. Across this sample there are 250,000 to 300,000 clones, with over 75% seen only once. The biggest ten clones account for around 9.6% of the sample.

As for this clone: This receptor's antigen is unknown. There are no base qualities to consult, and no much larger clone falls within one base.

What the work shows at the level of the full study, not this receptor alone: The quantity of clinical and demographic metadata differed by source and by participant and was supplied without curation.

At one collaborating source in Seattle, patients were enrolled during active infection and were followed longitudinally through the course of disease. Collaborating institutions collected whole blood in K2EDTA tubes following their own protocols. Collaborator samples were shipped for TCRbeta analysis as frozen whole blood, isolated PBMCs, or DNA extracted from either sample type. Taken from the germline V gene, the CDR1 and CDR2 loops are SGHDT and YYEEEE. The V end gives up 0 bases and the J end 3 bases, leaving 3 bases in the junction not matched to a gene. From its cysteine to its phenylalanine, the CDR3 spans 15 amino acids. The retained sequence is limited to the CDR3, 45 bases, with the frame set at the first base.

The sample taken for sequencing was peripheral blood. In this chain, TRBV5-6 is recombined with TRBJ1-5, and TRBD1 matches 7 of the central bases. The sequence was collected from an older woman with COVID-19, enrolled during active disease. Here the CDR3 is given as CASSLGGTVNQPQHF. The nucleotides are TGTGCCAGCAGCTTGGGTGGGACAGTCAATCAGCCCCAGCATTTT.